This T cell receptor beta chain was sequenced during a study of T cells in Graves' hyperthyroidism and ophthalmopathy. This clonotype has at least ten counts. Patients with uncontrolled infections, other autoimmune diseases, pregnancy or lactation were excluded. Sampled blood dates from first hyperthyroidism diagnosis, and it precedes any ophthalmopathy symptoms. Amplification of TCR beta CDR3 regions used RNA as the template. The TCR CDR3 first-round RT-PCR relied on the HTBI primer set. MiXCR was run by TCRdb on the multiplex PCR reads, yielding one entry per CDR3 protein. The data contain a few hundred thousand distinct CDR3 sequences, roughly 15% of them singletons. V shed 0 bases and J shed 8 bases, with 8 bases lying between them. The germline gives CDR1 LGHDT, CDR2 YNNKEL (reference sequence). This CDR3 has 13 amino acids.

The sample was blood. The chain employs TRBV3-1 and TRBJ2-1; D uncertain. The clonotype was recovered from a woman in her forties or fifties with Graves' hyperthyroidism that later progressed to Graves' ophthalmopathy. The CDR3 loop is CASSQEWWDEQFF. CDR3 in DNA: TGTGCCAGCAGCCAAGAGTGGTGGGATGAGCAGTTCTTC.